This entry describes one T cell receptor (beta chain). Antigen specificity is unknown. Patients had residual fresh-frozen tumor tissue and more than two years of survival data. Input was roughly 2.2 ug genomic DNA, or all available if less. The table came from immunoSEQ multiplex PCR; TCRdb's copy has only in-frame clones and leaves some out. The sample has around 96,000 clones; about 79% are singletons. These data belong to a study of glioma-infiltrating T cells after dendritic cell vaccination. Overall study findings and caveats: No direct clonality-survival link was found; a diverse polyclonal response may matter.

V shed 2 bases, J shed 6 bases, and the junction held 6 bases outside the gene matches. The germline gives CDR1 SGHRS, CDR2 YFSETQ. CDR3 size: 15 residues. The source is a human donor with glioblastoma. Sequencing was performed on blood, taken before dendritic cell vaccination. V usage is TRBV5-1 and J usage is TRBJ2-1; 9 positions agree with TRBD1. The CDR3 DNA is TGCGCCAGCAGCTTCGGCACGACAGGGGGCAATGAGCAGTTCTTC. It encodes CASSFGTTGGNEQFF.